This TCR beta chain originates from a study of a mutant IDH1 vaccine in newly diagnosed glioma. This clone has more than one count but fewer than ten. Antigen: not known. Stated time point: week 35, safety follow-up. Vaccination comprised doses that each held 300 ug of mutant IDH1 20-mer peptide, plus topical imiquimod. In weeks 1, 3, 5, 7, 11, 15, 19 and 23, patients were immunized, eight times in all. Every donor had a new WHO grade 3 or 4 astrocytoma that was IDH1-mutant, with loss of nuclear ATRX. The assay was immunoSEQ multiplex PCR, and TCRdb's table has in-frame clones only and misses some. Altogether roughly 64,000 clones are present, about 74% being singletons, with the ten largest covering roughly 4.7%. Points from the study as a whole: Vaccination induced immune responses in about 92% of patients.

Germline CDR1 and CDR2: MDHEN and SYDVKM. Trimming at V came to 4 bases and at J to 0 bases, leaving 3 bases not matched to a gene. This CDR3 has 14 residues. The sample in question was PBMCs, obtained from a glioma patient whose treatment included an IDH1 peptide vaccine. The source is a man aged 45-60 years with glioma. V and J are TRBV28 and TRBJ2-7, with 7 bases that match TRBD1. CDR3 DNA: TGTGCCAGCAGTTGGACAGGTTCCTCCTACGAGCAGTACTTC. Its protein product is CASSWTGSSYEQYF.